The 16 T cell receptor beta chains presented below share a single source sample, sequenced in a study of T cell changes during pregnancy in multiple sclerosis. Profiling relied on immunoSEQ multiplex PCR, and the TCRdb table lists in-frame clones only, not all of them. The sample has tens of thousands of clones, just under 95% seen once. The sample consisted of CD8+ T cells from peripheral blood mononuclear cells, taken in the third trimester of pregnancy. The receptors stem from a female donor with multiple sclerosis, enrolled in a pregnancy study.

V and J are TRBV6-1 and TRBJ1-1, with TRBD1 matching 7 bases. Germline lookup yields CDR1 MNHNS and CDR2 SASEGT. The CDR3 consists of 18 residues. The V gene end was trimmed by 4 bases and the J gene end by 1 base; junction bases not matched to a gene: 15. In DNA, the CDR3 is TGTGCCAGCAGTGCTGTGGTAACAGGGGATTTAACGAACACTGAAGCTTTCTTT. Translation gives CASSAVVTGDLTNTEAFF.

V gene TRBV18 combines with J gene TRBJ2-1; TRBD1 might be the D (5 bases). This CDR3 spans 16 amino acids. Looked up from germline, CDR1 is KGHSH and CDR2 is LQKENI. V was pared by 3 bases and J by 0 bases, with 12 bases between. The CDR3 DNA sequence: TGTGCCAGCTCACCCCAGGGATCTCGCTCCTACAATGAGCAGTTCTTC. Its translation: CASSPQGSRSYNEQFF.

V usage is TRBV7-2 and J usage is TRBJ1-1; D gene uncertain. CDR3 length: 14 amino acids. Germline V gene data show CDR1 as SGHTA and CDR2 as FQGNSA. The V and J ends lost 1 base and 5 bases respectively, with 11 bases between them. CDR3 in DNA: TGTGCCAGCAGCTTAGGGGAGGGTCGTACTGAAGCTTTCTTT. Protein sequence: CASSLGEGRTEAFF.

This clone came up once. This chain's CDR3 is CASSVQGAQRTEAFF. The CDR3 DNA reads as TGTGCCAGCAGCGTACAGGGGGCTCAAAGGACTGAAGCTTTCTTT. The chain employs TRBV7-7 and TRBJ1-1, with TRBD1 matching 9 bases. Germline CDR1 SSHAT, CDR2 FNYEAQ (reference sequence). CDR3 size: 15 residues. V shed 5 bases and J 5 bases; nucleotides not matched to a gene: 9.

This clone was seen just once. V gene TRBV27 combines with J gene TRBJ2-3; TRBD2 matches at 8 bases. The V and J ends lost 0 bases and 4 bases, in that order; junction bases with no gene match: 6. The V gene's germline CDR1 is MNHEY and CDR2 SMNVEV (reference sequence). This CDR3 has 16 amino acids. CDR3 loop: CASSLSGTSGADTQYF. The CDR3 region has the DNA TGTGCCAGCAGTTTATCGGGGACTAGTGGGGCAGATACGCAGTATTTT.

This chain connects TRBV7-6 to TRBJ2-1, with 13 bases matching TRBD2. This CDR3 is built from 17 residues. The V segment lost 2 bases and the J segment 7 bases; nucleotides outside the gene matches: 8. Per the germline V gene, CDR1 is SGHVS and CDR2 is FNYEAQ. The DNA for the CDR3 is TGTGCCAGCAGCTTACTCCCTGTGGGACTAGCGGGGAATGAGCAGTTCTTC. Translation gives CASSLLPVGLAGNEQFF.

Written as DNA, the CDR3 is TGTGCCACCAGCAGAGCGGTGAACAGGGACGAGCAGTACTTC. It encodes CATSRAVNRDEQYF. The rearrangement uses TRBV15 and TRBJ2-7, with D perhaps matching TRBD1 (6 bases). CDR3 length: 14 residues. Between the trimmed V and J ends, which lost 1 base and 5 bases, there was a span of 12 bases. Germline lookup yields CDR1 LNHNV and CDR2 YYDKDF (reference sequence).

This sequence joins TRBV27 and TRBJ2-3, with a possible D match to TRBD2 (6 bases). The germline gives CDR1 MNHEY, CDR2 SMNVEV (reference sequence). Trimming took off 9 bases at V and 4 bases at J, with 14 bases between the two ends. The CDR3 is 13 amino acids. DNA of the CDR3: TGTGCCAGTATGGACTATGGGGCAGATACGCAGTATTTT. As protein: CASMDYGADTQYF.

The chain recombines TRBV27 with TRBJ2-5, with D tentatively TRBD2 (6 bases). CDR3 length: 15 amino acids. CDR1 and CDR2 from the germline V gene are MNHEY and SMNVEV (reference sequence). V was pared by 6 bases and J by 2 bases, with 16 bases between. Here the CDR3 reads CASSYGTAKQETQYF. For the CDR3, the DNA is TGTGCCAGCAGCTATGGGACTGCGAAACAAGAGACCCAGTACTTC.

The rearrangement links TRBV6-1 to TRBJ1-2; TRBD1 aligns across 7 bases. The CDR3 has 12 amino acids. Germline V gives CDR1 MNHNS, CDR2 SASEGT. J lost 8 bases, V lost 6 bases, and 6 bases had no gene match. CDR3 protein: CASSYTGDGYTF. The CDR3 coding sequence is TGTGCCAGCAGCTACACAGGGGACGGCTACACCTTC.

The genes are TRBV21-1 and TRBJ2-1; TRBD1 is taken as the D call from the table, unchecked against the DNA. TRBV21-1 is described as a pseudogene. The CDR3 covers 12 residues. CDR3 DNA sequence: TGTGCCAGCAGCTCGTACATTAATGAGCAGTTCTTC. Its protein product is CASSSYINEQFF.

This CDR3 reads CASSVAAGGSYNEQFF. The CDR3 DNA reads as TGTGCCAGCAGCGTAGCGGCGGGAGGGTCCTACAATGAGCAGTTCTTC. This rearrangement joins TRBV9 to TRBJ2-1, with 9 bases matching TRBD2. The V and J ends lost 0 bases and 1 base, in that order; junction bases with no gene match: 2. Germline CDR1 is SGDLS and CDR2 is YYNGEE. CDR3 length: 16 residues. Variable domain in full (rest from reference TRBV9 and TRBJ2-1): DSGVTQTPKHLITATGQRVTLRCSPRSGDLSVYWYQQSLDQGLQFLIQYYNGEERAKGNILERFSAQQFPDLHSELNLSSLELGDSALYFCASSVAAGGSYNEQFFGPGTRLTVL.

The rearrangement joins TRBV19 to TRBJ1-1; D remains ambiguous. The ends were cut back, 4 bases at V and 0 bases at J, with 6 bases in the middle. The CDR3 is 13 amino acids. Per germline, CDR1 LNHDA and CDR2 SQIVND (reference sequence). CDR3 residues: CASSRGMNTEAFF. CDR3 nucleotides: TGTGCCAGTAGTAGAGGGATGAACACTGAAGCTTTCTTT.

The chain carries TRBV4-1 and TRBJ2-5; unclear D gene. Germline V lookup: CDR1 MGHRA, CDR2 YSYEKL. V was cut by 1 base and J by 5 bases, with 11 bases left in between. The CDR3 spans 14 residues. CDR3 loop: CASSQGPSGETQYF. The CDR3 DNA follows: TGCGCCAGCAGCCAAGGGCCCTCGGGTGAGACCCAGTACTTC.

V gene TRBV25-1 combines with J gene TRBJ1-2, with D unclear. This CDR3 is built from 13 residues. Germline V gene data show CDR1 as MGHDK and CDR2 as SYGVNS. Trimming took off 3 bases at V and 8 bases at J, with 13 bases between the two ends. The CDR3 region is CASSDWEERGYTF. The CDR3 nucleotides read TGTGCCAGCAGTGACTGGGAGGAGCGGGGCTACACCTTC.

The rearrangement links TRBV5-8 to TRBJ2-1, with 11 bases lining up with TRBD1. Unmatched junction bases numbered 16, after V lost 4 bases and J lost 10 bases. CDR1 and CDR2 from the germline V gene are SGHTS and YDEGEE. The CDR3 runs 17 residues. In DNA, the CDR3 is TGTGCCAGCAGCCATCTTTGGTGGGGACAGGGGGTCAGGGAGCAGTTCTTC. It translates to CASSHLWWGQGVREQFF.